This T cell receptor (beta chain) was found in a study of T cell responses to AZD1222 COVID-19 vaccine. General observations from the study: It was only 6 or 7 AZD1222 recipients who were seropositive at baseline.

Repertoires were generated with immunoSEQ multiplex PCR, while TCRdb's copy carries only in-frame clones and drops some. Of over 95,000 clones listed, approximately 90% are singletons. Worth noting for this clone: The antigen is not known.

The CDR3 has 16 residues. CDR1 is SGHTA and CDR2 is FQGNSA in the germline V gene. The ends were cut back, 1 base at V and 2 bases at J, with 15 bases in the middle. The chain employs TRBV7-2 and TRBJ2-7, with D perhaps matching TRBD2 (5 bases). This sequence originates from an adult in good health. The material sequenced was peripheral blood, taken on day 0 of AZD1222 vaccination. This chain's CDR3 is CASSLVLSGFAYEQYF. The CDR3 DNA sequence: TGTGCCAGCAGCTTAGTCTTATCGGGATTTGCCTACGAGCAGTACTTC.